The clone carrying this T cell receptor (beta chain) came up a few times. The antigen is unknown. TCR alpha and TCR beta cDNA libraries carrying sample barcodes and UMIs came from 5'RACE with constant-segment primers. TCRdb redid the calling of the 5' RACE reads with MiXCR, one entry per CDR3 protein. The table lists about 400,000 distinct CDR3 sequences, 20% to 25% of them singletons. CDR3 length: 13 amino acids. Germline V gives CDR1 DFQATT, CDR2 SNEGSKA (reference sequence). V was clipped by 3 bases and J by 9 bases; unmatched bases: 10. The data are from a study of T-cell memory formation after mild COVID-19. Overall study context: Largely donor-specific sequence clusters came from two donors. Findings of the study overall: For second-wave clones that peaked at day 37, SARS-CoV-2 specificity went unverified. Contracting clones localized mainly to CM and EM when CD4+ and mainly to EMRA when CD8+.

Specimen: PBMCs or a T cell subset sorted from them (not recorded which). This sequence was found in an adult woman who had mild COVID-19 (a few samples of this study predate the infection). Cell type and time point are not known. V gene TRBV20-1 combines with J gene TRBJ1-1; 7 positions match TRBD1. The CDR3 protein is CSASLQGIHQAFF. For the CDR3, the DNA is TGCAGTGCTAGCCTACAGGGGATACACCAAGCTTTCTTT.